The 9 T cell receptor beta chains below come from one sample, sequenced in a study of blood T cell repertoires in COVID-19. Clones were sequenced by immunoSEQ multiplex PCR, and TCRdb holds only the in-frame ones, with some missing. The table includes under 200,000 clones, 70% to 90% detected once. Sequencing used peripheral blood. Receptors originate from a man in his forties or fifties with active or convalescent COVID-19.

The rearrangement joins TRBV28 to TRBJ2-1; TRBD1 aligns across 9 bases. CDR1 is MDHEN, CDR2 SYDVKM, per germline. The CDR3 is 14 residues long. V lost 7 bases and J lost 1; bases outside the gene matches: 2. DNA of the CDR3: TGTGCCAGCACGACAGGGGGATCCTACAATGAGCAGTTCTTC. It codes for CASTTGGSYNEQFF. Together with reference TRBV28 and TRBJ2-1, the CDR3 gives the full variable domain: DVKVTQSSRYLVKRTGEKVFLECVQDMDHENMFWYRQDPGLGLRLIYFSYDVKMKEKGDIPEGYSVSREKKERFSLILESASTNQTSMYLCASTTGGSYNEQFFGPGTRLTVL.

V usage is TRBV7-9 and J usage is TRBJ2-7; 7 positions match TRBD2. CDR3 size: 16 residues. Unmatched junction bases numbered 12, after V lost 1 base and J lost 6 bases. CDR1 is SEHNR and CDR2 is FQNEAQ in the germline V gene (reference sequence). The CDR3: CASSLVSGGYSREQYF. In nucleotides, the CDR3 is TGTGCCAGCAGCTTAGTATCCGGGGGGTATTCTCGCGAGCAGTACTTC. The full variable domain, rest sourced from reference TRBV7-9 and TRBJ2-7, is DTGVSQNPRHKITKRGQNVTFRCDPISEHNRLYWYRQTLGQGPEFLTYFQNEAQLEKSRLLSDRFSAERPKGSFSTLEIQRTEQGDSAMYLCASSLVSGGYSREQYFGPGTRLTVT.

For this clone: The same CDR3 also results from other DNA sequences found in this sample. This chain connects TRBV2 to TRBJ1-1; 7 nucleotides line up with TRBD1. The V and J ends lost 5 bases and 1 base, in that order; junction bases with no gene match: 1. Germline CDR1 and CDR2: SNHLY and FYNNEI. CDR3 length: 13 residues. Written as DNA, the CDR3 is TGTGCCAGCAGTCAGGGGGAGAACACTGAAGCTTTCTTT. Translated, it gives CASSQGENTEAFF.

This clone appeared a single time. Other DNA sequences within the sample encode an identical CDR3. The V and J genes are TRBV15 and TRBJ2-1; D might be TRBD2 (6 bases). The CDR3 contains 16 residues. Trimming removed 0 bases at V and 0 bases at J, with 9 bases between. Germline CDR1 is LNHNV and CDR2 is YYDKDF (reference sequence). The DNA of the CDR3 is TGTGCCACCAGCAGAGAGCGGGGCAGCTCCTACAATGAGCAGTTCTTC. It yields the protein CATSRERGSSYNEQFF. The full variable domain, its missing parts supplied by reference TRBV15 and TRBJ2-1, is DAMVIQNPRYQVTQFGKPVTLSCSQTLNHNVMYWYQQKSSQAPKLLFHYYDKDFNNEADTPDNFQSRRPNTSFCFLDIRSPGLGDTAMYLCATSRERGSSYNEQFFGPGTRLTVL.

The gene calls are TRBV6-1 and TRBJ2-5; D may be TRBD2 (6 bases). Between the trimmed V and J ends, which lost 1 base and 4 bases, there was a span of 13 bases. Germline V CDR1 and CDR2: MNHNS, SASEGT. This CDR3 spans 15 amino acids. CDR3 loop: CASSEDPGLPETQYF. As DNA, the CDR3 is TGTGCCAGCAGTGAAGACCCGGGACTCCCAGAGACCCAGTACTTC.

The V and J genes are TRBV5-1 and TRBJ1-4; 12 bases match TRBD1. CDR3 length: 19 amino acids. Germline V gene data show CDR1 as SGHRS and CDR2 as YFSETQ. Losses at the gene ends were 4 bases for V and 2 bases for J; bases not matched to a gene: 12. The CDR3 coding sequence is TGCGCCAGCAGCCGCTGGGGACAGGGGGCTCCTGGGACTAATGAAAAACTGTTTTTT. Protein product: CASSRWGQGAPGTNEKLFF.

The rearrangement links TRBV30 to TRBJ1-6, with 8 positions matching TRBD1. The CDR3 has 14 amino acids. Germline V gives CDR1 GTSNPN, CDR2 SVGIG (reference sequence). V lost 2 bases to trimming and J lost 5 bases; unmatched junction nucleotides: 2. The CDR3 spells CAWSRGQDNSPLHF. CDR3 nucleotide sequence: TGTGCCTGGAGTCGGGGACAGGATAATTCACCCCTCCACTTT.

This clone was detected once. V usage is TRBV28 and J usage is TRBJ1-5; 11 nucleotides agree with TRBD1. CDR3 size: 17 residues. With 0 bases clipped from V and 2 bases from J, the junction kept 3 bases outside the gene matches. The germline gives CDR1 MDHEN, CDR2 SYDVKM. The CDR3: CASSLWDRGQRNQPQHF. The CDR3 nucleotides read TGTGCCAGCAGTTTATGGGACAGGGGGCAACGCAATCAGCCCCAGCATTTT.

This chain links TRBV18 with TRBJ1-3, with 9 bases that match TRBD1. This CDR3 region has 16 residues. CDR1 and CDR2 from the germline V gene are KGHSH and LQKENI. Trimming removed 4 bases from V and 2 bases from J; junction bases left unmatched: 6. The CDR3 region has the DNA TGTGCCAGCTCACACTCCACAGGGGGCACTGGAAACACCATATATTTT. Translated: CASSHSTGGTGNTIYF.